The 21 T cell receptor beta chains given below trace back to one sample, sequenced in a study of shared clonotypes between healthy human individuals (dated by TCRdb to 2020 to 2022). Library method: the immunoSEQ multiplex PCR assay. TCRdb holds this immuneACCESS table with in-frame rearrangements only. Some clones are missing; in checked studies, unresolved V genes explain under half, and the rest has no known cause. This sample comprises roughly 2.4 million clones, 90% to 96% of them detected only once. Approximately 0.13% of the sample comes from the top ten. Sequencing was carried out using naive CD4+ T cells sorted from blood. What this sample's cell subset or site label stands for: CD45RA+ positively selected. The receptors were gathered from a man aged 18 to 30 in good health.

The chain couples TRBV29-1 to TRBJ1-2; the D is unclear. Trimming removed 4 bases at V and 11 bases at J, with 11 bases between. The CDR3 covers 10 residues. Germline V gives CDR1 SQVTM, CDR2 ANQGSEA. The CDR3 loop reads CSVGEPGYTF. The CDR3 DNA reads TGCAGCGTTGGAGAGCCCGGTTACACCTTC.

This clone has more than one count but fewer than ten. The chain has TRBV5-1 and TRBJ1-2; D not certain. Germline V gives CDR1 SGHRS, CDR2 YFSETQ. The CDR3 length is 13 residues. Trimming cost V 0 bases and J 4 bases, with 7 bases left between them. The CDR3 DNA follows: TGCGCCAGCAGCTTGGACTACAGCTATGGCTACACCTTC. Its translation is CASSLDYSYGYTF.

The chain uses TRBV2 and TRBJ1-6; a weak D match, TRBD1 (6 bases). Germline CDR1 SNHLY, CDR2 FYNNEI. The CDR3 extends over 14 amino acids. Trimming left V 7 bases short and J 10 bases short, with 17 bases between. CDR3 sequence reads: CASNPTGLGSPLHF. CDR3 DNA sequence: TGTGCCAGCAACCCAACAGGGCTTGGGTCACCCCTCCACTTT.

The count of this clone is one. The same CDR3 is also encoded by other DNA sequences in this sample. The chain joins TRBV2 to TRBJ1-2; D may be TRBD1 (5 bases). Per germline, CDR1 SNHLY and CDR2 FYNNEI. V lost 3 bases, J lost 4 bases, and 9 bases lay in between. This CDR3 has 13 residues. In nucleotides, the CDR3 is TGTGCCAGCAGTGAGGGGGGGACCTATGGCTACACCTTC. As protein: CASSEGGTYGYTF.

The chain recombines TRBV2 with TRBJ2-1, with 11 bases matching TRBD2. The germline V gene has CDR1 SNHLY and CDR2 FYNNEI. The CDR3 has 16 residues. J lost 4 bases, V lost 3 bases, and 5 bases had no gene match. CDR3 sequence (DNA): TGTGCCAGCAGTGAGAGACTAGCGGGATCATACAATGAGCAGTTCTTC. Its translation: CASSERLAGSYNEQFF. The full variable domain, rest sourced from reference TRBV2 and TRBJ2-1, is EPEVTQTPSHQVTQMGQEVILRCVPISNHLYFYWYRQILGQKVEFLVSFYNNEISEKSEIFDDQFSVERPDGSNFTLKIRSTKLEDSAMYFCASSERLAGSYNEQFFGPGTRLTVL.

The rearrangement joins TRBV9 to TRBJ2-5, with 9 bases matching TRBD1. The germline V gene has CDR1 SGDLS and CDR2 YYNGEE. Trimming removed 3 bases from V and 7 bases from J; junction bases left unmatched: 7. CDR3 length: 14 amino acids. DNA for the CDR3: TGTGCCAGCAGCGCACAGGGGGCGTCATGGACCCAGTACTTC. It is translated as CASSAQGASWTQYF.

The count of this clone is one. The CDR3 reads CASAPGWGYEQYF. The CDR3 DNA sequence: TGTGCCAGCGCCCCGGGGTGGGGGTACGAGCAGTACTTC. V and J are TRBV7-2 and TRBJ2-7; the D call may be TRBD1 or TRBD2 (5 bases each). V dropped 8 bases and J dropped 4 bases, with 15 bases sitting between them. The length of the CDR3 is 13 residues. CDR1 is SGHTA and CDR2 is FQGNSA in the germline V gene.

The chain is built from TRBV12-5 and TRBJ2-3; D gene ambiguous. CDR1 is LGHNT and CDR2 is FRNRAP in the germline V gene. The CDR3 spans 12 residues. V lost 6 bases and J lost 2, with 6 bases in between. CDR3 loop: CASGGHTDTQYF. Written as DNA, the CDR3 is TGTGCTAGTGGCGGTCACACAGATACGCAGTATTTT.

The V gene is TRBV6-6, the J gene TRBJ1-5; no definite D call. This CDR3 has 15 amino acids. Germline V gives CDR1 MNHNY, CDR2 SVGAGI (reference sequence). Trimming shortened V by 2 bases and J by 0 bases, and 8 bases separated the two germline ends. The DNA of the CDR3 is TGTGCCAGCAGTTACGAAGGGCGTAGCAATCAGCCCCAGCATTTT. Protein sequence: CASSYEGRSNQPQHF.

The rearrangement uses TRBV5-6 and TRBJ1-1; 11 nucleotides match TRBD1. Germline V CDR1 and CDR2: SGHDT, YYEEEE. CDR3 size: 16 residues. The trim removed 4 bases at V and 7 bases at J, leaving 12 bases unmatched. The chain's CDR3 is CASSPDRGRNPREAFF. The CDR3 DNA sequence: TGTGCCAGCAGCCCGGACAGGGGGCGCAATCCGCGTGAAGCTTTCTTT.

J is TRBJ2-3 and V is TRBV10-2; 8 nucleotides align to TRBD2. V was pared by 0 bases and J by 3 bases, with 2 bases of the junction left unmatched. This CDR3 spans 15 amino acids. Germline loops: CDR1 WSHSY, CDR2 SAAADI. The CDR3 region is CASSESASGTDTQYF. The CDR3 bases are TGCGCCAGCAGTGAGTCGGCTAGCGGGACAGATACGCAGTATTTT.

This clone was seen once. V gene TRBV6-5 combines with J gene TRBJ1-1; D is unresolved. Trimming pared 4 bases from V and 11 bases from J, leaving 14 bases between. This CDR3 has 12 amino acids. Germline values: CDR1 MNHEY, CDR2 SVGAGI. CDR3 sequence: CASSSAKSWAFF. CDR3 nucleotide sequence: TGTGCCAGCAGTTCCGCCAAAAGCTGGGCTTTCTTT.

This rearrangement joins TRBV7-9 to TRBJ1-4; D perhaps matches TRBD1 (6 bases). Germline lookup yields CDR1 SEHNR and CDR2 FQNEAQ (reference sequence). The CDR3 is 18 amino acids. V lost 1 base and J 10 bases, leaving 25 bases between the germline ends. CDR3 DNA: TGTGCCAGCAGCTTAGAAGTCGGACAGTTCCAGATGCCGGGAAAACTGTTTTTT. Its translation: CASSLEVGQFQMPGKLFF.

The rearrangement joins TRBV6-5 to TRBJ2-7, with 7 bases that match TRBD2. The CDR3 contains 15 residues. Germline CDR1 reads MNHEY; CDR2 reads SVGAGI. V lost 5 bases, J lost 6 bases, and 13 bases stayed unmatched. CDR3 protein: CASSPEIGRRGEQYF. In DNA, the CDR3 is TGTGCCAGCAGTCCAGAGATCGGGAGGAGGGGCGAGCAGTACTTC.

This chain connects TRBV27 to TRBJ2-3; the D call may be TRBD1 or TRBD2 (5 bases each). The CDR3 spans 12 residues. V lost 1 base and J lost 6, with 5 bases in between. CDR1 is MNHEY, CDR2 SMNVEV, per germline (reference sequence). CDR3 amino acids: CASSLWGDTQYF. For the CDR3, the DNA is TGTGCCAGCAGTTTATGGGGGGATACGCAGTATTTT.

The chain is built from TRBV6-1 and TRBJ1-1; D is uncertain. This CDR3 is 13 amino acids long. CDR1 MNHNS and CDR2 SASEGT come from the germline V gene. Trimming removed 2 bases from V and 1 base from J, with 5 bases in between. The CDR3 coding sequence is TGTGCCAGCAGTGAAACGTGGAACACTGAAGCTTTCTTT. It specifies CASSETWNTEAFF.

The rearrangement links TRBV7-8 to TRBJ2-3; 7 positions agree with TRBD2. Unmatched junction bases numbered 4, after V lost 3 bases and J lost 1 base. The V gene's germline CDR1 is SGHVS and CDR2 FQNEAQ. The CDR3 has 15 residues. CDR3 region: CASSFGGIRTDTQYF. The CDR3 region has the DNA TGTGCCAGCAGCTTCGGGGGGATTCGCACAGATACGCAGTATTTT.

This sequence joins TRBV29-1 and TRBJ2-3, with TRBD2 matching 15 bases. Germline CDR1 reads SQVTM; CDR2 reads ANQGSEA. There are 14 residues in the CDR3. V shed 6 bases, J shed 8 bases, and the junction held 6 bases outside the gene matches. The CDR3 is CSVGTSGGPGTQYF. DNA for the CDR3: TGCAGCGTCGGGACTAGCGGGGGGCCGGGTACGCAGTATTTT.

The chain has TRBV10-3 and TRBJ1-3; D gene ambiguous. The CDR3 extends over 14 amino acids. Germline CDR1 ENHRY, CDR2 SYGVKD. V was trimmed by 10 bases and J by 0 bases, leaving 13 bases between them. The CDR3, as DNA: TGTGCCACCAAGCCAGACCTCTCTGGAAACACCATATATTTT. This sequence encodes CATKPDLSGNTIYF.

This rearrangement joins TRBV7-9 to TRBJ1-1; unclear D gene. Deletions cut 1 base from V and 2 bases from J, with 20 bases between. Germline V gives CDR1 SEHNR, CDR2 FQNEAQ (reference sequence). There are 18 residues in the CDR3. CDR3 in amino acids: CASSLEEWLLADNTEAFF. Written as DNA, the CDR3 is TGTGCCAGCAGCTTAGAGGAGTGGCTATTAGCGGACAACACTGAAGCTTTCTTT.

The gene calls are TRBV7-9 and TRBJ1-2; D unclear. This CDR3 is built from 15 residues. The V end was cut by 5 bases, the J end by 4 bases, with 17 bases between. From germline, CDR1 is SEHNR and CDR2 FQNEAQ (reference sequence). The CDR3, as DNA: TGTGCCAGCAGCGCCCTGGGAGGGTACTCCTATGGCTACACCTTC. Its translation is CASSALGGYSYGYTF.